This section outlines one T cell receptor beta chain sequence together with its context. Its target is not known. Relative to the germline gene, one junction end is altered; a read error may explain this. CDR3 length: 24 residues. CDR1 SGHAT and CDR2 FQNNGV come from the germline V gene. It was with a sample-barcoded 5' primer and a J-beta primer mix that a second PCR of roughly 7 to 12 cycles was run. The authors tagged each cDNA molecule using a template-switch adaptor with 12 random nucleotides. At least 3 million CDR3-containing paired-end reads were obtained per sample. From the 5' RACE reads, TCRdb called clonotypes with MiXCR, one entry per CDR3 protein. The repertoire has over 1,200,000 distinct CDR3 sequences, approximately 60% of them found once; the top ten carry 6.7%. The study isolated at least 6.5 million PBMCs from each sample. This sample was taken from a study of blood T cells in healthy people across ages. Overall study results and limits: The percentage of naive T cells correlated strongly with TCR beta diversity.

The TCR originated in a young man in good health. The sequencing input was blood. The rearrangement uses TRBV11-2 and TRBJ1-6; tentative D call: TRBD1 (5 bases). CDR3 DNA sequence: TGTGCCAGCAGCTACAAAGAAACAGGTCCACAAATCGGCCGCGCCCTCTCCTATAATTTACCCCTCCACTTT. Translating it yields CASSYKETGPQIGRALSYNLPLHF. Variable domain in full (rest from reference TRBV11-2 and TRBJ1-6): EAGVAQSPRYKIIEKRQSVAFWCNPISGHATLYWYQQILGQGPKLLIQFQNNGVVDDSQLPKDRFSAERLKGVDSTLKIQPAKLEDSAVYLCASSYKETGPQIGRALSYNLPLHFGNGTRLTVT.